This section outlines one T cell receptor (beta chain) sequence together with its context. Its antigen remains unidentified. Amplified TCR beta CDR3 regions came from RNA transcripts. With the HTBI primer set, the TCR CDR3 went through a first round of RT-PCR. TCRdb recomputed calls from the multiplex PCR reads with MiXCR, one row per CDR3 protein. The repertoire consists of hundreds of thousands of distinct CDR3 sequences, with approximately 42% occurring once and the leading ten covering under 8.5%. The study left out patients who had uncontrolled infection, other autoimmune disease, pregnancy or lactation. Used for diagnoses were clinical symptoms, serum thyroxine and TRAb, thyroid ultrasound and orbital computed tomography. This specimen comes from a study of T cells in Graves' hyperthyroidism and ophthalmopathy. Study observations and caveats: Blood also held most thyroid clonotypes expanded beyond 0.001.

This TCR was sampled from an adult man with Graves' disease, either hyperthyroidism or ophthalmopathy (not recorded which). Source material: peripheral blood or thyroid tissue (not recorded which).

For the CDR3, the DNA is TGCAGCAGCCTCTCTACTGGATCCTACGAGCAGTACTTC. This gives the protein CSSLSTGSYEQYF. The chain joins TRBV20-1 to TRBJ2-7, with D unresolved. This CDR3 has 13 residues. The V gene's germline CDR1 is DFQATT and CDR2 SNEGSKA (reference sequence).